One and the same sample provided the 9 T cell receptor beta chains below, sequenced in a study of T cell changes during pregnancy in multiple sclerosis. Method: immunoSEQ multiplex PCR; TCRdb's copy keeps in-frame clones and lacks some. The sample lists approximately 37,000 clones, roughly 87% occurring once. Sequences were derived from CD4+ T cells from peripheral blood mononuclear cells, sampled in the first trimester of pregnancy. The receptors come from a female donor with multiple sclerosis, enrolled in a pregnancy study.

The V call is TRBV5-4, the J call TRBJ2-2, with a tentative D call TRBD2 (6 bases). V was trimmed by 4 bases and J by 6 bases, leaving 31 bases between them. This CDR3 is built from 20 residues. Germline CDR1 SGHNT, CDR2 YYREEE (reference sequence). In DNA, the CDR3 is TGTGCCAGCAGCAAGGGGCGGGGAGGTCGGCGGGGCGGTGGCGCCGGGGAGCTGTTTTTT. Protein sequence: CASSKGRGGRRGGGAGELFF.

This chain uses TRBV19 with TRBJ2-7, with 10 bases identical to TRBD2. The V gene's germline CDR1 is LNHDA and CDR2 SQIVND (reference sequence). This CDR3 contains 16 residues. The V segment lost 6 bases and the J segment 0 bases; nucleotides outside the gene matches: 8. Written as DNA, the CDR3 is TGTGCCAGTAGCCCGAGGACTAGCGGTTACTCCTACGAGCAGTACTTC. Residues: CASSPRTSGYSYEQYF.

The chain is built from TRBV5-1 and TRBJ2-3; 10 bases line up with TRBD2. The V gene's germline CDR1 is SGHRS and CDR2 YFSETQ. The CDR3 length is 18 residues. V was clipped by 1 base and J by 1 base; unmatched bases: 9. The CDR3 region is CASSLSGRSGRGTDTQYF. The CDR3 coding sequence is TGCGCCAGCAGCTTGTCGGGGAGAAGCGGGAGGGGCACAGATACGCAGTATTTT.

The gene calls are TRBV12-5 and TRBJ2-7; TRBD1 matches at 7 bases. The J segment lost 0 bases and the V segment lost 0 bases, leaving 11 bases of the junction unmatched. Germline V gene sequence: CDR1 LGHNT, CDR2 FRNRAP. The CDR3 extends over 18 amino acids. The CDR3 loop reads CASGLVLRGGGYSYEQYF. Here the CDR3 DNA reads TGTGCTAGTGGTTTGGTACTTCGAGGGGGCGGCTACTCCTACGAGCAGTACTTC.

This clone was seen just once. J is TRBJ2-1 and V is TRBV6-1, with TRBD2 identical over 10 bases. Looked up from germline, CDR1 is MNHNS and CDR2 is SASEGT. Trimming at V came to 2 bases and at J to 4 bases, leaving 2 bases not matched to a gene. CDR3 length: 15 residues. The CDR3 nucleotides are TGTGCCAGCAGTGAACTAGCGGGAGATTACAATGAGCAGTTCTTC. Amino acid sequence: CASSELAGDYNEQFF.

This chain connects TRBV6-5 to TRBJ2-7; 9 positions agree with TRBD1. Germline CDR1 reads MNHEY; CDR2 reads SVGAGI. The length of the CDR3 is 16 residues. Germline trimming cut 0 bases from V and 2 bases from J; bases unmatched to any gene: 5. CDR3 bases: TGTGCCAGCAGTTACTCCCGCGGACAGGGGACCTACGAGCAGTACTTC. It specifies CASSYSRGQGTYEQYF.

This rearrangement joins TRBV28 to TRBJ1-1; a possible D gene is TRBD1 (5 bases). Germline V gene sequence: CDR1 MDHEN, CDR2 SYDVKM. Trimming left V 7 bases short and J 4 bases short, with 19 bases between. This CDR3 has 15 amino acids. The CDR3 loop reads CASTTLRARTTEAFF. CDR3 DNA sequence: TGTGCCAGCACCACTCTCAGGGCGCGGACCACTGAAGCTTTCTTT.

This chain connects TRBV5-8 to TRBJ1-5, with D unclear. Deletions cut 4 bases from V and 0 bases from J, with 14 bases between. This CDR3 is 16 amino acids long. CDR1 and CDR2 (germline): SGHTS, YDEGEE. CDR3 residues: CASSRGNPASNQPQHF. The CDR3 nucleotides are TGTGCCAGCAGCCGGGGAAACCCCGCTAGCAATCAGCCCCAGCATTTT.

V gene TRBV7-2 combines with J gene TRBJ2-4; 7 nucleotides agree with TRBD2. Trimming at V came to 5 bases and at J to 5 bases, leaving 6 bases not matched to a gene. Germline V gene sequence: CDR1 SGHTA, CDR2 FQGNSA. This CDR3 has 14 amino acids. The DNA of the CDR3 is TGTGCCAGCAGCCCACCGGGGAGGGAAAACATTCAGTACTTC. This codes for CASSPPGRENIQYF.